Each of the 21 T cell receptor beta chains below was sequenced from the same sample in a study of radiation and T cells in renal cell carcinoma (TCRdb year 2020). The time point label on this specimen signifies: blood 4 weeks post-SBRT, at nephrectomy. Taken with the paper, the label for treatment or condition translates to: 15 Gy SBRT to primary tumor, nephrectomy 4 weeks later. The method behind the library was the immunoSEQ multiplex PCR assay. TCRdb obtained this table from immuneACCESS and retained in-frame rearrangements with V and J assigned. These tables miss some clones; where compared with another copy, unresolved V genes account for less than half of the shortfall, and the remainder is unexplained. The sample has roughly 45,000 clones on record, around four fifths of them singletons. Together, the top ten hold about 30% of the sample. Specimen: blood, collected from a patient whose treatment included radiotherapy and nephrectomy. Receptors originate from a woman in her 70s with renal cell carcinoma.

The rearrangement joins TRBV6-5 to TRBJ1-2, with D maybe TRBD1 (5 bases). Germline loops: CDR1 MNHEY, CDR2 SVGAGI. This CDR3 contains 13 residues. Trimming removed 6 bases at V and 8 bases at J, with 16 bases between. For the CDR3, the DNA is TGTGCCAGCAGCCAGGGACGGAGGCTCGGCTACACCTTC. Amino acids: CASSQGRRLGYTF.

The rearrangement joins TRBV6-1 to TRBJ2-2; TRBD1 aligns across 9 bases. J was trimmed by 4 bases and V by 3 bases; bases with no gene match: 9. The germline CDR1 and CDR2 sequences are MNHNS and SASEGT. The CDR3 has 17 amino acids. The CDR3 protein is CASSDRGTGLGTGELFF. Here the CDR3 DNA reads TGTGCCAGCAGTGATAGGGGGACAGGGTTGGGCACCGGGGAGCTGTTTTTT.

A remark on this clone: The junction shows a germline mismatch at one end, possibly a read error. The rearrangement links TRBV9 to TRBJ2-5; D possibly corresponds to TRBD2 (6 bases). The CDR3 totals 15 residues. Germline V gene lookup returns CDR1 SGDLS and CDR2 YYNGEE. The CDR3 region is CACSRTGVPQETQYF. CDR3 coding DNA: TGTGCCTGCAGCAGGACGGGGGTACCCCAAGAGACCCAGTACTTC.

The J gene is TRBJ2-7, the V gene TRBV11-2, with 9 bases fitting TRBD1. Germline V gene sequence: CDR1 SGHAT, CDR2 FQNNGV. The CDR3 contains 14 residues. The V gene end was trimmed by 1 base and the J gene end by 6 bases; junction bases not matched to a gene: 4. CDR3 in DNA: TGTGCCAGCAGCTTAGGGGGACAGGGAACCGAGCAGTACTTC. As protein: CASSLGGQGTEQYF. Full variable domain (missing parts from reference TRBV11-2 and TRBJ2-7): EAGVAQSPRYKIIEKRQSVAFWCNPISGHATLYWYQQILGQGPKLLIQFQNNGVVDDSQLPKDRFSAERLKGVDSTLKIQPAKLEDSAVYLCASSLGGQGTEQYFGPGTRLTVT.

For the CDR3, the DNA is TGTGCCAGCAGCTCCGGGTTCTACAATGAGCAGTTCTTC. It encodes CASSSGFYNEQFF. The J gene is TRBJ2-1, the V gene TRBV7-9, with unresolved D. The germline CDR1 and CDR2 sequences are SEHNR and FQNEAQ (reference sequence). There are 13 residues in the CDR3. Trimming cost V 4 bases and J 3 bases, with 7 bases left between them.

This sequence joins TRBV28 and TRBJ2-5; a weak D match, TRBD2 (6 bases). V lost 6 bases to trimming and J lost 4 bases, with 18 bases between them. Germline V gives CDR1 MDHEN, CDR2 SYDVKM. The CDR3 has 15 amino acids. Here the CDR3 reads CASSPAGLRGETQYF. CDR3 bases: TGTGCCAGCAGCCCGGCGGGGTTGCGGGGAGAGACCCAGTACTTC.

The CDR3 coding sequence is TGTGCCAGTAGTATTGGGACAGGGGGCGCCCTGTACTACACCTTC. Translating gives CASSIGTGGALYYTF. The chain employs TRBV19 and TRBJ1-2, with 12 bases matching TRBD1. The CDR3 consists of 15 residues. Unmatched junction bases numbered 9, after V lost 3 bases and J lost 10 bases. CDR1 and CDR2 (germline): LNHDA, SQIVND (reference sequence).

The V and J genes are TRBV7-2 and TRBJ2-3, with 7 bases fitting TRBD2. The CDR3 spans 13 residues. From germline, CDR1 is SGHTA and CDR2 FQGNSA. With 2 bases clipped from V and 6 bases from J, the junction kept 2 bases outside the gene matches. The CDR3 is CASSLKRGDTQYF. CDR3 sequence (DNA): TGTGCCAGCAGCTTAAAGCGGGGCGATACGCAGTATTTT.

The rearrangement joins TRBV2 to TRBJ2-3; 7 bases fit TRBD2. The CDR3 is 16 residues long. V dropped 2 bases and J dropped 2; count of bases not matched to a gene: 7. CDR1 is SNHLY and CDR2 is FYNNEI in the germline V gene. DNA for the CDR3: TGTGCCAGCAGTGAAAGTAGCGGGTCCTTCACAGATACGCAGTATTTT. Translation gives CASSESSGSFTDTQYF.

The V and J genes are TRBV9 and TRBJ2-2, with D perhaps TRBD1 or TRBD2 (7 bases each). This CDR3 has 16 amino acids. CDR1 and CDR2 from the germline V gene are SGDLS and YYNGEE. Trimming took off 4 bases at V and 5 bases at J, with 18 bases between the two ends. In DNA form, the CDR3 reads TGTGCCAGCAGCCCCAGGGGGGAGGGGGCTACCGGGGAGCTGTTTTTT. Its translation is CASSPRGEGATGELFF.

The V gene is TRBV7-9, the J gene TRBJ2-2, with D perhaps matching TRBD2 (7 bases). V dropped 1 base and J dropped 0 bases, with 12 bases sitting between them. The CDR3 extends over 17 amino acids. From germline, CDR1 is SEHNR and CDR2 FQNEAQ (reference sequence). The CDR3 region has the DNA TGTGCCAGCAGCTTAGACTACGGGGGGCCGAACACCGGGGAGCTGTTTTTT. As protein: CASSLDYGGPNTGELFF.

This chain joins TRBV2 and TRBJ1-4; D is possibly TRBD1 (5 bases). Per the germline V gene, CDR1 is SNHLY and CDR2 is FYNNEI. CDR3 length: 16 amino acids. V lost 3 bases, J lost 0 bases, and 11 bases lay in between. CDR3 amino acids: CASSDGGVATNEKLFF. The CDR3 DNA is TGTGCCAGCAGTGACGGGGGAGTTGCAACTAATGAAAAACTGTTTTTT.

The chain combines TRBV14 with TRBJ2-1; D is ambiguous. Germline CDR1 is SGHDN and CDR2 is FVKESK. Between the trimmed V and J ends, which lost 4 bases and 2 bases, there was a span of 15 bases. This CDR3 is 16 amino acids long. The CDR3 DNA follows: TGTGCCAGCAGCCCCCTTACAGATTCTACCTACAATGAGCAGTTCTTC. Translation gives CASSPLTDSTYNEQFF.

This clone was detected once. The rearrangement links TRBV7-9 to TRBJ2-3, with D unresolved. This CDR3 is 12 amino acids long. Germline V gene sequence: CDR1 SEHNR, CDR2 FQNEAQ (reference sequence). Deletions cut 8 bases from V and 6 bases from J, with 12 bases between. The CDR3 here is CASASERDTQYF. The CDR3 bases are TGTGCCAGCGCTAGTGAAAGGGATACGCAGTATTTT.

The chain has TRBV20-1 and TRBJ1-1, with unresolved D. The CDR3 is 10 amino acids. From germline, CDR1 is DFQATT and CDR2 SNEGSKA (reference sequence). V lost 6 bases and J 10 bases, leaving 12 bases between the germline ends. Written as DNA, the CDR3 is TGCAGTGCCCGACCGCTCCCAGCTTTCTTT. Its translation: CSARPLPAFF.

The chain recombines TRBV2 with TRBJ1-5, with D tentatively TRBD1 (6 bases). Per the germline V gene, CDR1 is SNHLY and CDR2 is FYNNEI. The CDR3 runs to 13 residues. The V gene lost 5 bases and the J gene lost 8 bases, with 13 bases spanning the gap. The CDR3 loop is CASSRGSGEPQHF. CDR3 coding DNA: TGTGCCAGCAGTAGGGGGTCTGGTGAGCCCCAGCATTTT.

The V gene is TRBV18, the J gene TRBJ1-1; 10 bases are a match to TRBD1. Germline V gives CDR1 KGHSH, CDR2 LQKENI. The CDR3 has 16 amino acids. Germline trimming cut 0 bases from V and 6 bases from J; bases unmatched to any gene: 7. The CDR3 DNA follows: TGTGCCAGCTCACCACCGACCGTTGGGACAGGGGCTGAAGCTTTCTTT. It codes for CASSPPTVGTGAEAFF. Looking up the rest from reference TRBV18 and TRBJ1-1 gives the full variable domain: NAGVMQNPRHLVRRRGQEARLRCSPMKGHSHVYWYRQLPEEGLKFMVYLQKENIIDESGMPKERFSAEFPKEGPSILRIQQVVRGDSAAYFCASSPPTVGTGAEAFFGQGTRLTVV.

The CDR3, as DNA: TGTGCCAGCAGCGAAACTAGCACCCAAGAGACCCAGTACTTC. As protein: CASSETSTQETQYF. V is TRBV9 and J is TRBJ2-5; possible D gene TRBD2, 6 bases. Germline CDR1 and CDR2: SGDLS and YYNGEE. The length of the CDR3 is 14 residues. Trimming stripped 3 bases from V and 1 base from J, with 10 bases between.

This clone was observed a single time. CDR3: CASSLTGEGRETQYF. The CDR3 nucleotides read TGCGCCAGCAGCTTGACAGGCGAAGGGAGGGAGACCCAGTACTTC. V gene TRBV5-1 combines with J gene TRBJ2-5, with D possibly matching TRBD2 (6 bases). The V and J ends lost 1 base and 5 bases respectively, with 15 bases between them. The germline V gene encodes CDR1 SGHRS and CDR2 YFSETQ. CDR3 length equals 15 residues.

The chain is built from TRBV5-4 and TRBJ2-3, with 7 positions matching TRBD1. V shed 1 base and J 6 bases; nucleotides not matched to a gene: 8. The CDR3 totals 15 residues. Germline V gene data show CDR1 as SGHNT and CDR2 as YYREEE (reference sequence). The CDR3 DNA is TGTGCCAGCAGCTTGAGCAGGGGGAGATCTGATACGCAGTATTTT. Translating it yields CASSLSRGRSDTQYF.

The genes are TRBV6-6 and TRBJ1-5, with 7 bases matching TRBD1. J lost 4 bases, V lost 7 bases, and 7 bases had no gene match. Per the germline V gene, CDR1 is MNHNY and CDR2 is SVGAGI (reference sequence). CDR3 length equals 14 residues. The CDR3 coding sequence is TGTGCCAGCAATTGGGACAGCGGTAATCAGCCCCAGCATTTT. Amino acid sequence: CASNWDSGNQPQHF.